This paragraph covers one T cell receptor beta chain sequence. One base away lies a much larger clone, so this may be a sequencing read error. The data were obtained in a study of blood T cells in healthy people across ages. Through a sample-barcoded 5' primer and a J-beta primer mix, a second PCR was run for 7 to 11 cycles. Each CDR3 protein is one row after TCRdb ran MiXCR on the 5' RACE reads. The data hold roughly 1,500,000 distinct CDR3 sequences, with 40% to 50% observed a single time. There are 12 residues in the CDR3. Trimming removed 6 bases from V and 4 bases from J, with 8 bases in between.

The receptor comes from a woman under 30 in good health. Sequenced: blood. The V call is TRBV12-3 or TRBV12-4, the J call TRBJ2-3; D ambiguous. The CDR3 DNA reads TGTGCCAGCAGGGTCAATTCAGATACGCAGTATTTT. It translates to CASRVNSDTQYF.